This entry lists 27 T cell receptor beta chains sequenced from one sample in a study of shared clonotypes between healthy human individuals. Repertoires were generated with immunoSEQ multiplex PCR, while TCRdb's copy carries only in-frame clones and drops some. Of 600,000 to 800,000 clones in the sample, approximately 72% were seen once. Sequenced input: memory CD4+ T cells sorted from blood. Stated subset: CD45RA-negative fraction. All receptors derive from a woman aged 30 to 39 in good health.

This chain's CDR3 is CASSVAQTSNGYTF. The CDR3 DNA sequence: TGTGCCAGCAGCGTGGCACAGACGAGTAATGGCTACACCTTC. The chain recombines TRBV9 with TRBJ1-2; D gene ambiguous. The germline CDR1 and CDR2 sequences are SGDLS and YYNGEE. Trimming left V 2 bases short and J 6 bases short, with 14 bases between. The CDR3 loop spans 14 amino acids.

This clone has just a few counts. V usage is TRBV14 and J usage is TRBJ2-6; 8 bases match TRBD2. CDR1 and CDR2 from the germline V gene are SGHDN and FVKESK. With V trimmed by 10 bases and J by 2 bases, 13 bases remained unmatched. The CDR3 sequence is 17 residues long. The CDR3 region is CANTERREEPGANVLTF. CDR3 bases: TGTGCCAATACTGAGAGGCGGGAGGAACCTGGGGCCAACGTCCTGACTTTC.

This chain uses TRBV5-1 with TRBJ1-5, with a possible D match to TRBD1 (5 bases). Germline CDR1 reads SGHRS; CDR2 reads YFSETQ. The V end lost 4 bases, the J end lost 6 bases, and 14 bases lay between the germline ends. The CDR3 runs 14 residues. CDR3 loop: CASSHGTGGQPQHF. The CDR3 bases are TGCGCCAGCAGCCACGGGACCGGGGGTCAGCCCCAGCATTTT.

The CDR3 reads CASTLWGTGETQYF. The DNA of the CDR3 is TGTGCCAGCACCCTATGGGGGACTGGAGAGACCCAGTACTTC. This chain connects TRBV28 to TRBJ2-5; maybe TRBD2 (6 bases). The V and J ends lost 7 bases and 4 bases respectively, with 16 bases between them. The CDR3 contains 14 residues. The V gene's germline CDR1 is MDHEN and CDR2 SYDVKM.

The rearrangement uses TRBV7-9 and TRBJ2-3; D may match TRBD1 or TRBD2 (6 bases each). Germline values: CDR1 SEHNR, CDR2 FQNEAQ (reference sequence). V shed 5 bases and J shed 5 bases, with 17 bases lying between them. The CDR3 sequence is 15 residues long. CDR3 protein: CASSPKGGAKDTQYF. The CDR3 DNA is TGTGCCAGCAGCCCGAAGGGGGGCGCGAAAGATACGCAGTATTTT.

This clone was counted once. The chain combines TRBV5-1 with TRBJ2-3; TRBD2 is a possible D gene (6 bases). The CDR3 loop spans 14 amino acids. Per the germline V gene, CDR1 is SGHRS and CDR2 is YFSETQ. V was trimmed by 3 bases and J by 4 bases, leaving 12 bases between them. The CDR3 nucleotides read TGCGCCAGCAGCTCCAGACTAGAAGCAGATACGCAGTATTTT. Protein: CASSSRLEADTQYF.

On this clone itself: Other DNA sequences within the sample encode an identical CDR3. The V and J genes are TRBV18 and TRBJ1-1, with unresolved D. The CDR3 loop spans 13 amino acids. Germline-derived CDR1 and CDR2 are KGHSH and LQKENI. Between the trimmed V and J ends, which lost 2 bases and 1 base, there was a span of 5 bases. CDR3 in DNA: TGTGCCAGCTCACCAACAGAGAACACTGAAGCTTTCTTT. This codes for CASSPTENTEAFF.

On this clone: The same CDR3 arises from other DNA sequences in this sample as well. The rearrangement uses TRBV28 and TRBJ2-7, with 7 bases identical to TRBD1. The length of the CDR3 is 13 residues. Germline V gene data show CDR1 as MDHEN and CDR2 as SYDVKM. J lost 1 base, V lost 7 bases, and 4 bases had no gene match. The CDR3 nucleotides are TGTGCCAGCACCCCGGGACAGTCCTACGAGCAGTACTTC. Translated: CASTPGQSYEQYF. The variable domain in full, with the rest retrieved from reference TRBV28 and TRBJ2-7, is DVKVTQSSRYLVKRTGEKVFLECVQDMDHENMFWYRQDPGLGLRLIYFSYDVKMKEKGDIPEGYSVSREKKERFSLILESASTNQTSMYLCASTPGQSYEQYFGPGTRLTVT.

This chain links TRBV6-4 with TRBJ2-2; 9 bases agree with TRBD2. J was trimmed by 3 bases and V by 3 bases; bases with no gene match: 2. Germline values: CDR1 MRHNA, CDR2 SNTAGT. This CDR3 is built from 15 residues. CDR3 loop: CASSEGLADTGELFF. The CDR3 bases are TGTGCCAGCAGTGAGGGACTAGCTGACACCGGGGAGCTGTTTTTT.

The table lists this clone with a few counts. CDR3 in amino acids: CASSPQLAGGTGELFF. The CDR3, as DNA: TGTGCCAGCAGCCCTCAACTAGCGGGAGGTACCGGGGAGCTGTTTTTT. The V and J genes are TRBV14 and TRBJ2-2, with 12 bases matching TRBD2. CDR1 is SGHDN, CDR2 FVKESK, per germline. The CDR3 length is 16 residues. V shed 4 bases, J shed 5 bases, and the junction held 5 bases outside the gene matches.

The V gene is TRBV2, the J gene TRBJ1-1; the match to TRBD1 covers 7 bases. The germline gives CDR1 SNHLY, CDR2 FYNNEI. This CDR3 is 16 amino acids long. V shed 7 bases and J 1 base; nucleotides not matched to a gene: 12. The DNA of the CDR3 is TGTGCCAGCATCACGGGTAGGGGGCGGCGGAACACTGAAGCTTTCTTT. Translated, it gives CASITGRGRRNTEAFF.

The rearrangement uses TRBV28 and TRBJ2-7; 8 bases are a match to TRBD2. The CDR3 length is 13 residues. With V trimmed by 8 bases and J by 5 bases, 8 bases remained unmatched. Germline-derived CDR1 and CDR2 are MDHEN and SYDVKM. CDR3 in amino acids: CASCSGSFDEQYF. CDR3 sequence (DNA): TGTGCCAGCTGCAGCGGGAGTTTTGACGAGCAGTACTTC.

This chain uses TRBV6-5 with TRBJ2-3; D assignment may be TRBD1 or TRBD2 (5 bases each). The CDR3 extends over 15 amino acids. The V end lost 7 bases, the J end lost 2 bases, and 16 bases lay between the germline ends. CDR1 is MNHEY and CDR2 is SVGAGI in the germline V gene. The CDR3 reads CASIRDPGATDTQYF. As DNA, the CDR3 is TGTGCCAGCATCAGGGATCCCGGGGCCACAGATACGCAGTATTTT.

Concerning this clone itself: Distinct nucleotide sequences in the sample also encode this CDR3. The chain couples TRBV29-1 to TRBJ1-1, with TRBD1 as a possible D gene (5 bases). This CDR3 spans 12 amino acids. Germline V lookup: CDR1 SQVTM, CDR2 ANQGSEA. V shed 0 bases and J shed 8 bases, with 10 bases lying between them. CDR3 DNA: TGCAGCGTTGAAGAGGGAGACAGAGAAGCTTTCTTT. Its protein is CSVEEGDREAFF.

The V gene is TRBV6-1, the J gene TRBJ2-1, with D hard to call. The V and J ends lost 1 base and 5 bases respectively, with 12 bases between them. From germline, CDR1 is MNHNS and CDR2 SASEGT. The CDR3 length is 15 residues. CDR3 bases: TGTGCCAGCAGTGAAGAACAGAATGGGCACAATGAGCAGTTCTTC. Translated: CASSEEQNGHNEQFF.

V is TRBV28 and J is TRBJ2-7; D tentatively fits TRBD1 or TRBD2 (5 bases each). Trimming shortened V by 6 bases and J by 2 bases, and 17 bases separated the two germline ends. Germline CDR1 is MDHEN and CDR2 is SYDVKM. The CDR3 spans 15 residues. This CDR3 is CASRTPGTATYEQYF. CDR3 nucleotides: TGTGCCAGCAGGACCCCCGGGACGGCCACCTACGAGCAGTACTTC.

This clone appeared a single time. The CDR3 sequence: CASRGTAAYEQYF. The DNA of the CDR3 is TGTGCCAGCAGAGGGACGGCAGCCTACGAGCAGTACTTC. The chain joins TRBV27 to TRBJ2-7; D possibly matches TRBD1 or TRBD2 (5 bases each). This CDR3 spans 13 amino acids. With 6 bases removed from V and 2 bases from J, the gap between germline ends came to 11 bases. Germline V CDR1 and CDR2: MNHEY, SMNVEV (reference sequence).

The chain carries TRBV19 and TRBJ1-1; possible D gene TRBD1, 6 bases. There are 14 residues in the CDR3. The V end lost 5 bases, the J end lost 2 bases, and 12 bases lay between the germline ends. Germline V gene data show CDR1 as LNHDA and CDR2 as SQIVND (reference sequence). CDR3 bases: TGTGCCAGTAGTGGGGGACAAAGAAACACTGAAGCTTTCTTT. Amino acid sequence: CASSGGQRNTEAFF.

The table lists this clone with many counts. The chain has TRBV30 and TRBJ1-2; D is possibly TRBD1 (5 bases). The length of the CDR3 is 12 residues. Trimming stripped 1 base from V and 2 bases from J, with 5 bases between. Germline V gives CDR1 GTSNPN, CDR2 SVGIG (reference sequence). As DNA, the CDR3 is TGTGCCTGGAGTGGACAGAACTATGGCTACACCTTC. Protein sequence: CAWSGQNYGYTF.

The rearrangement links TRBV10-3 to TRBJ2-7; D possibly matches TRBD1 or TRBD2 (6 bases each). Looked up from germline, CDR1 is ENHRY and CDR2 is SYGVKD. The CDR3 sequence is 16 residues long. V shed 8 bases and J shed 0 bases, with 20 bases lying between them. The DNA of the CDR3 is TGTGCCATCGGGCGGAGGAGGGGGGAGCTCTCCTACGAGCAGTACTTC. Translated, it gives CAIGRRRGELSYEQYF.

Here the CDR3 reads CASSRRTLSGNTIYF. As DNA, the CDR3 is TGTGCCAGCAGCCGTCGAACGCTCTCTGGAAACACCATATATTTT. The rearrangement links TRBV14 to TRBJ1-3; D unclear. The germline V gene has CDR1 SGHDN and CDR2 FVKESK. This CDR3 is 15 amino acids long. Trimming left V 4 bases short and J 0 bases short, with 10 bases between. The complete variable domain, with remaining parts taken from reference TRBV14 and TRBJ1-3, reads EAGVTQFPSHSVIEKGQTVTLRCDPISGHDNLYWYRRVMGKEIKFLLHFVKESKQDESGMPNNRFLAERTGGTYSTLKVQPAELEDSGVYFCASSRRTLSGNTIYFGEGSWLTVV.

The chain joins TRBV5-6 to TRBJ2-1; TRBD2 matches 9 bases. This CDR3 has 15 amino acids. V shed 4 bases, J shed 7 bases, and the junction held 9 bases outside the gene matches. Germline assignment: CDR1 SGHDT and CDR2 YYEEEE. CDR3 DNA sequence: TGTGCCAGCAGCCCATTAGCGGGAGCGGGGAATGAGCAGTTCTTC. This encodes CASSPLAGAGNEQFF.

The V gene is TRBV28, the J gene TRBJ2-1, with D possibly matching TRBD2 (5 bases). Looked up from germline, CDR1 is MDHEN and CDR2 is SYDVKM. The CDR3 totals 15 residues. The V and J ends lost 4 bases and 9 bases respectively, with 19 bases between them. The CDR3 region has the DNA TGTGCCAGCAGTTCAAGCTCTGATGTTGAGGGTGAGCAGTTCTTC. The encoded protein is CASSSSSDVEGEQFF.

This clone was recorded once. Here the CDR3 reads CASSLKTGTGANVLTF. The CDR3 DNA reads as TGTGCCAGCAGTCTAAAGACAGGGACTGGGGCCAACGTCCTGACTTTC. The chain carries TRBV2 and TRBJ2-6; 7 nucleotides line up with TRBD1. With V trimmed by 5 bases and J by 2 bases, 6 bases remained unmatched. This CDR3 is 16 amino acids long. Germline values: CDR1 SNHLY, CDR2 FYNNEI.

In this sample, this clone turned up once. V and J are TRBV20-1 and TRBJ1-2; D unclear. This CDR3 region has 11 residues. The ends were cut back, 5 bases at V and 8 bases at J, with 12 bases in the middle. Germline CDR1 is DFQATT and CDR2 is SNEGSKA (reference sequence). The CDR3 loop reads CSAQALLGYTF. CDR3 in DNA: TGCAGTGCTCAGGCCCTACTGGGCTACACCTTC.

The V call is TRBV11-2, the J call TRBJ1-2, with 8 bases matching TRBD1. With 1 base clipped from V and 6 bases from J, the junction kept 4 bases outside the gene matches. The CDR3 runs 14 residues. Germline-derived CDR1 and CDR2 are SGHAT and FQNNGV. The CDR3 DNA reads TGTGCCAGCAGCTTAGCCCAGGGGGCGGATGGCTACACCTTC. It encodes CASSLAQGADGYTF.

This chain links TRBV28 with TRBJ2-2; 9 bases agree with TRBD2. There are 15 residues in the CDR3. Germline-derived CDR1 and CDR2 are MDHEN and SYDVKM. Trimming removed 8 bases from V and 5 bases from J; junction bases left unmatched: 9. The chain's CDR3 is CASAPASGMTGELFF. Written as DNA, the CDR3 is TGTGCCAGCGCCCCGGCTAGCGGGATGACCGGGGAGCTGTTTTTT.